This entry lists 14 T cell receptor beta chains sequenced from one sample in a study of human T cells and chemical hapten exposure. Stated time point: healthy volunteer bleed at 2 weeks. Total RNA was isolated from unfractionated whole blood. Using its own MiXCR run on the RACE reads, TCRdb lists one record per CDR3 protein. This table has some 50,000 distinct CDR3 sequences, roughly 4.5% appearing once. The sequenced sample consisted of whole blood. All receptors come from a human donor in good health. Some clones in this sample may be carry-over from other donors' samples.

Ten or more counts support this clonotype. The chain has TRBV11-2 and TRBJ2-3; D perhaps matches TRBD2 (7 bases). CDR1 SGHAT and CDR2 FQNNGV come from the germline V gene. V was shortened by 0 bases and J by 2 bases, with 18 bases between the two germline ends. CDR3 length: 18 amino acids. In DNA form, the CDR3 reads TGTGCCAGCAGCTTAGATCTTCGAGGGGGAGGGTTCACAGATACGCAGTATTTT. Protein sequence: CASSLDLRGGGFTDTQYF.

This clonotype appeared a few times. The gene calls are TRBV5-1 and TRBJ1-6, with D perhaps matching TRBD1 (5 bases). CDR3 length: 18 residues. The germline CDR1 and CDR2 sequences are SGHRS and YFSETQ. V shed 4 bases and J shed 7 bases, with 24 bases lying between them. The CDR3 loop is CASSQRGPGRGENSPLHF. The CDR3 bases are TGCGCCAGCAGCCAACGGGGCCCGGGACGGGGCGAGAATTCACCCCTCCACTTT.

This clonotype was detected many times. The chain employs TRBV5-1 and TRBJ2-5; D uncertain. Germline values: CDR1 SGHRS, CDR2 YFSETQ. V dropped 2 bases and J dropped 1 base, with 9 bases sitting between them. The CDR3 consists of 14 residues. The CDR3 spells CASSFPTGQETQYF. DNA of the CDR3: TGCGCCAGCAGCTTCCCGACGGGCCAAGAGACCCAGTACTTC.

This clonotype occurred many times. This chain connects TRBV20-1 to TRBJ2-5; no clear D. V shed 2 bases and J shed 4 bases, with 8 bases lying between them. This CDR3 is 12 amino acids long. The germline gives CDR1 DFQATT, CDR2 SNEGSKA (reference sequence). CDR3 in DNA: TGCAGTGCTAGAATGGGATCAGAGACCCAGTACTTC. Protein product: CSARMGSETQYF.

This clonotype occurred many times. The CDR3 bases are TGCAGCGGAGGGGAGGACGAGCAGTACTTC. Translated, it gives CSGGEDEQYF. The chain employs TRBV29-1 and TRBJ2-7; possible D gene TRBD2, 6 bases. This CDR3 has 10 amino acids. Per the germline V gene, CDR1 is SQVTM and CDR2 is ANQGSEA. Trimming left V 7 bases short and J 5 bases short, with 9 bases between.

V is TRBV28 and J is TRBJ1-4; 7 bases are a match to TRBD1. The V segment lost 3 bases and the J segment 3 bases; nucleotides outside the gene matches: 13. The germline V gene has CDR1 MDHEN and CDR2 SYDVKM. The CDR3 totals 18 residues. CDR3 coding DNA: TGTGCCAGCAGTTTTTCGCCCCAAGGGGGCTGGGCTAATGAAAAACTGTTTTTT. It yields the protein CASSFSPQGGWANEKLFF.

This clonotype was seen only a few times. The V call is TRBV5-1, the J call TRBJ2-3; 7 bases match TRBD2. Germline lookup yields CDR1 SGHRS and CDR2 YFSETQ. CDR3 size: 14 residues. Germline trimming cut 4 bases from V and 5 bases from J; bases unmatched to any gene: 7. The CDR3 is CASSPTSTQDTQYF. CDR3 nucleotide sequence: TGCGCCAGCAGCCCGACTAGCACCCAAGATACGCAGTATTTT.

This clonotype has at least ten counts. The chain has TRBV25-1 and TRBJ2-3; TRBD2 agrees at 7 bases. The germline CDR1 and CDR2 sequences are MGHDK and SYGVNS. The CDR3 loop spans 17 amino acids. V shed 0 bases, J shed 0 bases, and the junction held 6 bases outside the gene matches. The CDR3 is CASSEYGRGVSTDTQYF. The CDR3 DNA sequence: TGTGCCAGCAGTGAATATGGGAGGGGAGTTAGCACAGATACGCAGTATTTT.

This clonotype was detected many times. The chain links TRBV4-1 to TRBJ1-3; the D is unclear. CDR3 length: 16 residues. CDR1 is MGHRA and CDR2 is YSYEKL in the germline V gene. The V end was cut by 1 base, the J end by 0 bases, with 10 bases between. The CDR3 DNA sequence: TGCGCCAGCAGCCAAGGGAGGATCCTCTCTGGAAACACCATATATTTT. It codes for CASSQGRILSGNTIYF.

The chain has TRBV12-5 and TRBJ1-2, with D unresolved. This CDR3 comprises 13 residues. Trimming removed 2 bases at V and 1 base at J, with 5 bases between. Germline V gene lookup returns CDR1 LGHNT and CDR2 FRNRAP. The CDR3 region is CASGLHLNYGYTF. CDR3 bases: TGTGCTAGTGGTTTGCACCTTAACTATGGCTACACCTTC. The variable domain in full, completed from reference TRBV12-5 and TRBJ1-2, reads DARVTQTPRHKVTEMGQEVTMRCQPILGHNTVFWYRQTMMQGLELLAYFRNRAPLDDSGMPKDRFSAEMPDATLATLKIQPSEPRDSAVYFCASGLHLNYGYTFGSGTRLTVV.

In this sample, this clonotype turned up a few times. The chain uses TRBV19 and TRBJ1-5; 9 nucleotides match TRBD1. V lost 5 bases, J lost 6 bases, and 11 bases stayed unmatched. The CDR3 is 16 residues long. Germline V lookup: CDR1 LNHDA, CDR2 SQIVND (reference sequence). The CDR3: CASSSLSQGATQPQHF. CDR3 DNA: TGTGCCAGTAGTTCCCTCTCACAGGGGGCCACTCAGCCCCAGCATTTT.

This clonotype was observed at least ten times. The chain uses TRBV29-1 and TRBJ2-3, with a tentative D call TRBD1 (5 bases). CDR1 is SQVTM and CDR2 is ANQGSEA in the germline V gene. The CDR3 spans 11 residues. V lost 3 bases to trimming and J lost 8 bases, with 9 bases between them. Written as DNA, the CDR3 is TGCAGCGTTGACCAGGGCAGTACGCAGTATTTT. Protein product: CSVDQGSTQYF.

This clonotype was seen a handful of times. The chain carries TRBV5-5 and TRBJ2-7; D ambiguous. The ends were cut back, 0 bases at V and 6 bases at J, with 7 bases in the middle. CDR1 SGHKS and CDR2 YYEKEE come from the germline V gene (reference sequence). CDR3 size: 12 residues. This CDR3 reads CASSLVILEQYF. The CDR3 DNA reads TGTGCCAGCAGCTTGGTTATCCTCGAGCAGTACTTC.

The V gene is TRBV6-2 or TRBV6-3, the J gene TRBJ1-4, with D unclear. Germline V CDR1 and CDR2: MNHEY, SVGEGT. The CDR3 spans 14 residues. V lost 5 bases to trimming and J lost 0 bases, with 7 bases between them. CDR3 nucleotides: TGTGCCAGCAGTAGGACGACAACTAATGAAAAACTGTTTTTT. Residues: CASSRTTTNEKLFF.